This T cell receptor gamma chain was captured by sequencing in a study of gamma-delta T cells after stem cell transplantation. CDR1 and CDR2 (germline): VENAVY, YDSYNSRV. The CDR3 loop spans 16 amino acids. TCRdb reran clone calling via CATT on the RT-PCR reads. This sample has a few thousand gamma-chain clones, with around 6.3% found just once. This TCR was recovered from a human donor. It is not recorded whose cells these are; they may come from a transplant donor. The V gene call is TRGV8, and the J gene call is absent. Sequenced: gamma-delta T cells. CDR3 protein: CATWDPRWGSDWFKTF. CDR3 DNA sequence: TGTGCCACCTGGGATCCCCGATGGGGGAGTGATTGGTTCAAGACATTT.